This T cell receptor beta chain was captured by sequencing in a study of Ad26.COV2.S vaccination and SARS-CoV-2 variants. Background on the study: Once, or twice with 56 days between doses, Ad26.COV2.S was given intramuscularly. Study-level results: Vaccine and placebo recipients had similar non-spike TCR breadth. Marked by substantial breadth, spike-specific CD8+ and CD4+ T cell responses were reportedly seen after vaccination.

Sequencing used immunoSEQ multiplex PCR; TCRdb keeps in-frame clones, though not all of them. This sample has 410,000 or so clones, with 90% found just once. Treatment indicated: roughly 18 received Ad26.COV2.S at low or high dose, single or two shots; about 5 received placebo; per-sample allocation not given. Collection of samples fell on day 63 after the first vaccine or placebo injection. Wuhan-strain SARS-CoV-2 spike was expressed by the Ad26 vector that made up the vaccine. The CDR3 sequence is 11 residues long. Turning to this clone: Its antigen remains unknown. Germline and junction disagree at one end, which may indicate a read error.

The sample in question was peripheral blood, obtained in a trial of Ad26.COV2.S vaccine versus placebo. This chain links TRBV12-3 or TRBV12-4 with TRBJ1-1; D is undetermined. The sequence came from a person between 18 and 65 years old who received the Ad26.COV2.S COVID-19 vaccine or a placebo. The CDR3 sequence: CASSFGRPPFF. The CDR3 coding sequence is TGTGCCAGCAGTTTTGGCAGGCCCCCCTTTTTC.